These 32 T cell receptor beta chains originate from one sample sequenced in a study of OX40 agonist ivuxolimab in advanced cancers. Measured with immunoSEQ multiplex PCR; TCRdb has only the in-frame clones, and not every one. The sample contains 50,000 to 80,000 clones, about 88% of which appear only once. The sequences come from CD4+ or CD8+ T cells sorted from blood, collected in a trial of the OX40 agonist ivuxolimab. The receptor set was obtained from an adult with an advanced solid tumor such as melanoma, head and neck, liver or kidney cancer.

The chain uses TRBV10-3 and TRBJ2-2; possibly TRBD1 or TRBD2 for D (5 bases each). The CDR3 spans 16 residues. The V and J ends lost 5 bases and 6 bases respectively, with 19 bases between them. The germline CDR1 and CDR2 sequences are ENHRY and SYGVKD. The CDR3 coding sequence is TGTGCCATCAGTAATAATAGAGGGGCATTCGCCGGGGAGCTGTTTTTT. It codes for CAISNNRGAFAGELFF.

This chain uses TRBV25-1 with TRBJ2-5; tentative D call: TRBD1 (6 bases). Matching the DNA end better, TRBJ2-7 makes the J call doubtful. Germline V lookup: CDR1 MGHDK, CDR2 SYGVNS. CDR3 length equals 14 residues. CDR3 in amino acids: CATTGSQSSYEQYF. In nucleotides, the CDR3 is TGTGCCACCACAGGGTCCCAAAGCTCCTACGAGCAGTACTTC.

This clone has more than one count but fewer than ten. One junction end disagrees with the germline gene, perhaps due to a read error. DNA of the CDR3: TGTGCCATCACGGCTGGGACTAGTTTCTACGATGAGCAGTTCTTC. It yields the protein CAITAGTSFYDEQFF. The chain carries TRBV10-3 and TRBJ2-1, with 8 bases matching TRBD2. There are 15 residues in the CDR3. Germline V lookup: CDR1 ENHRY, CDR2 SYGVKD.

CDR3 bases: TGCGCCAGCAGTGCGGGGGACCTTAGCACAGATACGCAGTATTTT. Protein: CASSAGDLSTDTQYF. The gene calls are TRBV10-1 and TRBJ2-3; TRBD2 might be the D (6 bases). V lost 4 bases, J lost 0 bases, and 11 bases lay in between. Germline V CDR1 and CDR2: WNHNN, SYGVQD (reference sequence). The CDR3 extends over 15 amino acids.

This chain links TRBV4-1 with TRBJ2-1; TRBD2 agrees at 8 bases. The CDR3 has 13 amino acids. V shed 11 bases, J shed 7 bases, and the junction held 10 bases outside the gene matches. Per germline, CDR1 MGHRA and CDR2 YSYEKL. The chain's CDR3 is CARTSGSINEQFF. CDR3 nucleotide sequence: TGCGCCCGGACCAGCGGGAGCATAAATGAGCAGTTCTTC.

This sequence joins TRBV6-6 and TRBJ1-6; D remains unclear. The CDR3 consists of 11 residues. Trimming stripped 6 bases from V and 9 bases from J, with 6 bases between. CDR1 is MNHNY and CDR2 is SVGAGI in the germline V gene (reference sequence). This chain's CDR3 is CASRSSSPLHF. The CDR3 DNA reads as TGTGCCAGCAGGAGCAGTTCACCCCTCCACTTT.

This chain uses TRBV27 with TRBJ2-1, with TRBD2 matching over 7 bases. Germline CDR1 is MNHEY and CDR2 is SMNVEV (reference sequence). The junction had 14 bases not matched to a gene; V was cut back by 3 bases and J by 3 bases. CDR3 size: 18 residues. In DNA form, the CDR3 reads TGTGCCAGCAGTTTCCGGACTAGTTCGGTCGGAGGCTACAATGAGCAGTTCTTC. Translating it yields CASSFRTSSVGGYNEQFF.

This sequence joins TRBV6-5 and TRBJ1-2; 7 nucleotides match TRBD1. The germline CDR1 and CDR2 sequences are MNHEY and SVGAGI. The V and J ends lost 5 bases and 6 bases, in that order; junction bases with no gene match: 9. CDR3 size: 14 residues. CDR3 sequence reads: CASSKYRGTDGYTF. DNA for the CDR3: TGTGCCAGCAGTAAGTACAGGGGAACTGATGGCTACACCTTC.

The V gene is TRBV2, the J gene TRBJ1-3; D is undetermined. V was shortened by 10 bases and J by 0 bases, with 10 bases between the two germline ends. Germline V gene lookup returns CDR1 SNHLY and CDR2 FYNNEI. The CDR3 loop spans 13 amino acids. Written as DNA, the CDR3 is TGTGCCACCGGGGAGAGCTCTGGAAACACCATATATTTT. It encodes CATGESSGNTIYF.

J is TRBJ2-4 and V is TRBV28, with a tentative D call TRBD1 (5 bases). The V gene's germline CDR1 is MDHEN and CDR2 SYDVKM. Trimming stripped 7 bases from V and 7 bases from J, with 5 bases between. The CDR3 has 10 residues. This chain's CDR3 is CASKGNIQYF. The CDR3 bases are TGTGCCAGCAAGGGGAACATTCAGTACTTC.

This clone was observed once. The CDR3 DNA is TGTGCCAGCAGTTATTTAGAGGATTATGGCTACACCTTC. Its protein is CASSYLEDYGYTF. The chain uses TRBV6-5 and TRBJ1-2; no firm D call. Deletions cut 3 bases from V and 5 bases from J, with 10 bases between. The CDR3 sequence is 13 residues long. The germline CDR1 and CDR2 sequences are MNHEY and SVGAGI.

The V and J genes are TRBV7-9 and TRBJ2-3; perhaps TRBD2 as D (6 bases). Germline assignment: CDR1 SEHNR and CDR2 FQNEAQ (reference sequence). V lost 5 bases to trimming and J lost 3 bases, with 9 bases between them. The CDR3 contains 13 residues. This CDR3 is CASSRRETDTQYF. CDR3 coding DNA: TGTGCCAGCAGCCGCCGGGAGACAGATACGCAGTATTTT.

Here the CDR3 reads CAWTRGSQIYADTQYF. The CDR3 nucleotides read TGTGCCTGGACACGGGGCAGCCAAATCTACGCAGATACGCAGTATTTT. This chain connects TRBV30 to TRBJ2-3; D could derive from TRBD1 or TRBD2 (5 bases each). The V and J ends lost 4 bases and 4 bases respectively, with 21 bases between them. Germline CDR1 GTSNPN, CDR2 SVGIG (reference sequence). This CDR3 has 16 residues.

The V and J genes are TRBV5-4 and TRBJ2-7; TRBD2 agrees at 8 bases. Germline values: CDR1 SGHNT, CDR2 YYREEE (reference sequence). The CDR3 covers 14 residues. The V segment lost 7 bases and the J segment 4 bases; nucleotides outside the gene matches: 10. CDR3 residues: CASSVDSGAYEQYF. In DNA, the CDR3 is TGTGCCAGCTCGGTTGATAGCGGGGCTTACGAGCAGTACTTC.

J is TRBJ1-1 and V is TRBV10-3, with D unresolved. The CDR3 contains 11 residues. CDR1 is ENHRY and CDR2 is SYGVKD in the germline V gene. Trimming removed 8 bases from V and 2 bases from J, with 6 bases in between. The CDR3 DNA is TGTGCCATCGGCACCAACACTGAAGCTTTCTTT. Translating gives CAIGTNTEAFF.

The CDR3 region has the DNA TGTGCCAGCAGCACCGCCAGACCTTGGACAGGGGGGTTCTACACCTTC. It is translated as CASSTARPWTGGFYTF. J is TRBJ1-2 and V is TRBV11-2; TRBD1 aligns across 10 bases. CDR3 size: 16 residues. The germline CDR1 and CDR2 sequences are SGHAT and FQNNGV. J lost 10 bases, V lost 5 bases, and 16 bases had no gene match. Based on the CDR3 plus reference TRBV11-2 and TRBJ1-2, the full variable domain is EAGVAQSPRYKIIEKRQSVAFWCNPISGHATLYWYQQILGQGPKLLIQFQNNGVVDDSQLPKDRFSAERLKGVDSTLKIQPAKLEDSAVYLCASSTARPWTGGFYTFGSGTRLTVV.

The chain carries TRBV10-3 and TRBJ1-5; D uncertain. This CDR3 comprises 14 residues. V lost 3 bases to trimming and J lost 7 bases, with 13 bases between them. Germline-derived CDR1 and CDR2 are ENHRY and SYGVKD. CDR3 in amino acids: CAISETGVRQPQHF. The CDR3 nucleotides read TGTGCCATCAGTGAAACTGGGGTAAGGCAGCCCCAGCATTTT.

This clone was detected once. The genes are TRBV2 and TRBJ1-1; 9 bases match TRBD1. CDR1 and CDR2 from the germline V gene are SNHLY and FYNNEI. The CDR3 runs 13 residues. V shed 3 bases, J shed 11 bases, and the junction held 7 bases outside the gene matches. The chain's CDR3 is CASSDGTGLTAFF. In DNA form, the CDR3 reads TGTGCCAGCAGTGACGGGACAGGGTTGACGGCTTTCTTT.

This CDR3 reads CASSVVASGITANEQFF. CDR3 coding DNA: TGTGCCAGCAGCGTAGTTGCTAGCGGGATCACCGCCAATGAGCAGTTCTTC. The chain links TRBV9 to TRBJ2-1; 9 bases agree with TRBD2. V trimming: 0 bases; J trimming: 6 bases; junction bases outside the gene matches: 10. The CDR3 has 17 residues. Germline V gene sequence: CDR1 SGDLS, CDR2 YYNGEE.

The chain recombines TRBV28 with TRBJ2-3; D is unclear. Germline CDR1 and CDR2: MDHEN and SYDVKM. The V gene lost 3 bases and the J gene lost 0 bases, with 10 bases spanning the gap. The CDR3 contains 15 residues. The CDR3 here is CASSFVGTSTDTQYF. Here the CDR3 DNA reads TGTGCCAGCAGTTTTGTAGGAACTAGCACAGATACGCAGTATTTT.

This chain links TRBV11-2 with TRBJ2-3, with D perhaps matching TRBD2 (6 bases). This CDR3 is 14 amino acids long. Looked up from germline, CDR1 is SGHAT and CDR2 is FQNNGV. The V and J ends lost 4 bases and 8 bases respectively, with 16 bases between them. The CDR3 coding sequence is TGTGCCAGCAGCTCCAACTCCGGGAGAGGTACGCAGTATTTT. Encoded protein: CASSSNSGRGTQYF.

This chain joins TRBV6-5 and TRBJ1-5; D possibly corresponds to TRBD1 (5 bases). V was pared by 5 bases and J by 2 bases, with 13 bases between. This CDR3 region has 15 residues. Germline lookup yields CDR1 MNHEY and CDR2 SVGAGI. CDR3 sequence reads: CASSPGLRGNQPQHF. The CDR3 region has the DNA TGTGCCAGCAGTCCGGGGCTCCGGGGCAATCAGCCCCAGCATTTT.

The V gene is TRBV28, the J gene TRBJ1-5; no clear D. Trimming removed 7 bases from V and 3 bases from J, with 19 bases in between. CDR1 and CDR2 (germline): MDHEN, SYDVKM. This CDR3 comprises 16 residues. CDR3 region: CASIGKALRVNQPQHF. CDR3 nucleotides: TGTGCCAGCATTGGGAAAGCTCTAAGGGTCAATCAGCCCCAGCATTTT.

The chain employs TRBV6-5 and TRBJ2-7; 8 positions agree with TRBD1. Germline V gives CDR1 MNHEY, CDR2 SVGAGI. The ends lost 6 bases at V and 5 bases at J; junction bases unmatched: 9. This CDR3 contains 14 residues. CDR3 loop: CASRPQGASDEQYF. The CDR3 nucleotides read TGTGCCAGCAGACCCCAGGGGGCGAGCGACGAGCAGTACTTC.

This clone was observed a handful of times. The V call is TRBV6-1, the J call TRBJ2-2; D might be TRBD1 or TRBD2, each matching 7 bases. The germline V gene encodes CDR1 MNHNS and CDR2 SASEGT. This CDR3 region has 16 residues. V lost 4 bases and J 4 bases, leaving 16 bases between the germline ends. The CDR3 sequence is CASSGQGGDVTGELFF. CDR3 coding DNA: TGTGCCAGCAGTGGACAGGGAGGGGATGTCACCGGGGAGCTGTTTTTT.

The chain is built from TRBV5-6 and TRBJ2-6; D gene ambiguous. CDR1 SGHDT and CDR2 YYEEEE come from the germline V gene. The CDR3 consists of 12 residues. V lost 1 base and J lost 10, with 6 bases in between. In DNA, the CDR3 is TGTGCCAGCAGCTTGTATATTAACGTCCTGACTTTC. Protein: CASSLYINVLTF. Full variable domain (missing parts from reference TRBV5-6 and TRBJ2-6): DAGVTQSPTHLIKTRGQQVTLRCSPKSGHDTVSWYQQALGQGPQFIFQYYEEEERQRGNFPDRFSGHQFPNYSSELNVNALLLGDSALYLCASSLYINVLTFGAGSRLTVL.

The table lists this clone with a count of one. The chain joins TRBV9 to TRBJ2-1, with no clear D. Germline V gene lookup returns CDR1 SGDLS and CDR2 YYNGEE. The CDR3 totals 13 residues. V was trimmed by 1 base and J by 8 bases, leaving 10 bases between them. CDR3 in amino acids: CASSVRGGDEQFF. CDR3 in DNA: TGTGCCAGCAGCGTAAGAGGTGGCGATGAGCAGTTCTTC.

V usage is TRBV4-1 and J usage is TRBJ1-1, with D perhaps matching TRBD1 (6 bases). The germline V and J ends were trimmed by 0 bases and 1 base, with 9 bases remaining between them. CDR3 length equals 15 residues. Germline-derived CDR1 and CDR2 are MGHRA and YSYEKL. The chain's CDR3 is CASSQEGARNTEAFF. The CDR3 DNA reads TGCGCCAGCAGCCAAGAGGGGGCCAGGAACACTGAAGCTTTCTTT.

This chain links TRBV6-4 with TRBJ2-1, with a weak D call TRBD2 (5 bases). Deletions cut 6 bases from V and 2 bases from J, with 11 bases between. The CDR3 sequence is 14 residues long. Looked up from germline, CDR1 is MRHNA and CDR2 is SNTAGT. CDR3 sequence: CASSPTRAYNEQFF. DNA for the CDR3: TGTGCCAGCAGCCCTACTAGAGCCTACAATGAGCAGTTCTTC.

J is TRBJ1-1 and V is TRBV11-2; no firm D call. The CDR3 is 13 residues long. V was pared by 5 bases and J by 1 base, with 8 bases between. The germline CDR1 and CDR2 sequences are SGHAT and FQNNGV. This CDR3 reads CASSLRQNTEAFF. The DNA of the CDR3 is TGTGCCAGCAGCCTTCGACAGAACACTGAAGCTTTCTTT.

The CDR3 DNA reads TGCGCCAGCAGCTTGGAGACAGGGACGGGTGAGCAGTTCTTC. Translating gives CASSLETGTGEQFF. This sequence joins TRBV5-1 and TRBJ2-1; 7 nucleotides agree with TRBD1. Germline assignment: CDR1 SGHRS and CDR2 YFSETQ. V lost 0 bases to trimming and J lost 9 bases; unmatched junction nucleotides: 6. This CDR3 contains 14 residues.

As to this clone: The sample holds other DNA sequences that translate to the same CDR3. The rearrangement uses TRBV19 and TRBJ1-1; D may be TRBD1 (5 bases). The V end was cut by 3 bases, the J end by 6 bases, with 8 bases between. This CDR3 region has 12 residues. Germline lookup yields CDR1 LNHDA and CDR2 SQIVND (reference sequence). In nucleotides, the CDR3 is TGTGCCAGTAGTATTAGGGGAGCTGAAGCTTTCTTT. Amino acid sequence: CASSIRGAEAFF.